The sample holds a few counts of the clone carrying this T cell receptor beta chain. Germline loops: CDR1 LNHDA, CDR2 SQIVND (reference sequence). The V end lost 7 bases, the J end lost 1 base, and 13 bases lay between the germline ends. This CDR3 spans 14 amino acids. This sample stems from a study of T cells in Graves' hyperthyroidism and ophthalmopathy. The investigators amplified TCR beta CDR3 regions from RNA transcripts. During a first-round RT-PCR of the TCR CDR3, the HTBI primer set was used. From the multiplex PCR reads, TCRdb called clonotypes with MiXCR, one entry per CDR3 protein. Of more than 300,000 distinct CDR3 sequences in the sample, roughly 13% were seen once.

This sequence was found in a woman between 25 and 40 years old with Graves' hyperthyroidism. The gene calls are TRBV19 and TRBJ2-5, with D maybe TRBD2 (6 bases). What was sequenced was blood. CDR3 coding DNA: TGTGCCAGTACACGAGGAGGGCTCCAAGAGACCCAGTACTTC. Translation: CASTRGGLQETQYF. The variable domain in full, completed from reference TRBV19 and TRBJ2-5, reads DGGITQSPKYLFRKEGQNVTLSCEQNLNHDAMYWYRQDPGQGLRLIYYSQIVNDFQKGDIAEGYSVSREKKESFPLTVTSAQKNPTAFYLCASTRGGLQETQYFGPGTRLLVL.